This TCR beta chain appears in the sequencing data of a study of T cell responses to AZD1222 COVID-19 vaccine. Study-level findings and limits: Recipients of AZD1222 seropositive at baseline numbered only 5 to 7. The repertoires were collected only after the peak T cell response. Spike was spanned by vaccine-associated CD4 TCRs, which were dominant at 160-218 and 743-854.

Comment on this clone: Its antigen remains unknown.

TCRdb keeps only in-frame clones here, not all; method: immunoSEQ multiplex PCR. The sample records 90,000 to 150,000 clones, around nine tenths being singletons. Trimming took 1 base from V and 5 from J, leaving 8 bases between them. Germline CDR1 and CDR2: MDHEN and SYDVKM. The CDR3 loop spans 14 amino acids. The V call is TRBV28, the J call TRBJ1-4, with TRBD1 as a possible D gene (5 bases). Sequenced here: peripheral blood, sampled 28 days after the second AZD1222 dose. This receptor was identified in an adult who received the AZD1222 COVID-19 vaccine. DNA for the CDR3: TGTGCCAGCAGTTTATCCCAGGGAAATGAAAAACTGTTTTTT. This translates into CASSLSQGNEKLFF.